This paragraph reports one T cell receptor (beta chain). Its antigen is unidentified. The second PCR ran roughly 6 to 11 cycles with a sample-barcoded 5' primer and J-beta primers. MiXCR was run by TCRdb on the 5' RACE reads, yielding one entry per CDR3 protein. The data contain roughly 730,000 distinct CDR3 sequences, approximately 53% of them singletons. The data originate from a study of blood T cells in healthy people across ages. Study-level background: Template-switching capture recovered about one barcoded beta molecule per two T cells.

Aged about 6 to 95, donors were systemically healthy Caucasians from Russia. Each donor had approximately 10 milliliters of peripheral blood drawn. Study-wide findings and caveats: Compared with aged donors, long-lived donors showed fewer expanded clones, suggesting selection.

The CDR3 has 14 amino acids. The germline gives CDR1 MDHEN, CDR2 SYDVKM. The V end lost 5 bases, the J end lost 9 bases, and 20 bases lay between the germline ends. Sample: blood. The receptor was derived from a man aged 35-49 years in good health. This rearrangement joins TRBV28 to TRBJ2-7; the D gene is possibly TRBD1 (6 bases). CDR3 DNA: TGTGCCAGCAGTGAATCGGGACATAAGGATGCGCAGTACTTC. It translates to CASSESGHKDAQYF.